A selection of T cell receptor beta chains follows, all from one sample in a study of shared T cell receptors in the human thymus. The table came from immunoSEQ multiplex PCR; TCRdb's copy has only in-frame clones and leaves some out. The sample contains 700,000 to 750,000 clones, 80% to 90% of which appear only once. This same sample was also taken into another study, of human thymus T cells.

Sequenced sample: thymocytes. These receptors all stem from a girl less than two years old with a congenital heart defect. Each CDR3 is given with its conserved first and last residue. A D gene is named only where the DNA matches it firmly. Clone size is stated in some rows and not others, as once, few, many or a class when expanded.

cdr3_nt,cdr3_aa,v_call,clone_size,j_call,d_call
TGTGCCAGCAGTGAAATCGCGGGGAGGTACATTCAGTACTTC,CASSEIAGRYIQYF,TRBV6-1,NA,TRBJ2-4,NA
TGTGCCAGCAGCGCAGAGAGCGGGGGCTACTACGAGCAGTACTTC,CASSAESGGYYEQYF,TRBV9,NA,TRBJ2-7,TRBD2
TGTGCCAGCTCACCACCGAGGGTTTTGAACACTGAAGCTTTCTTT,CASSPPRVLNTEAFF,TRBV18,NA,TRBJ1-1,NA
TGTGCCAGCAGTTTGACAGGGGGTTCGAATACGCAGTATTTT,CASSLTGGSNTQYF,TRBV28,NA,TRBJ2-3,TRBD1
TGCAGCGTTGGGGGCGTCGTGCAGTTCTTC,CSVGGVVQFF,TRBV29-1,few,TRBJ2-1,NA
TGCGCCAGCAGCCAAAGTTCACTATACTACTCTGGGGCCAACGTCCTGACTTTC,CASSQSSLYYSGANVLTF,TRBV4-1,NA,TRBJ2-6,NA
TGCAGCGTTGAGGAGCGGGGGGGAGGGAGGGAGCAGTTCTTC,CSVEERGGGREQFF,TRBV29-1,NA,TRBJ2-1,TRBD2
TGTGCCAGCAGTTACTCTCGGGACAGGGCCCTCCACGAGCAGTACTTC,CASSYSRDRALHEQYF,TRBV6-6,NA,TRBJ2-7,TRBD1
TGTGCCAGCAGTTACAACGGAGATAACTATGGCTACACCTTC,CASSYNGDNYGYTF,TRBV6-5,NA,TRBJ1-2,NA
TGTGCCAGCAGCTTAGGAGGGACCGGGACTCCCGGCTACACCTTC,CASSLGGTGTPGYTF,TRBV7-9,NA,TRBJ1-2,NA
TGCAGCGTTGCACAGGTGGGGATGAACACTGAAGCTTTCTTT,CSVAQVGMNTEAFF,TRBV29-1,NA,TRBJ1-1,NA
TGTGCCAGCAGTTTATTCGGGGGAACCGGATTGGAGACCCAGTACTTC,CASSLFGGTGLETQYF,TRBV27,NA,TRBJ2-5,NA
TGTGCCAGCAGCTACAGGGGGCGCTCCGAGCAGTTCTTC,CASSYRGRSEQFF,TRBV7-8,NA,TRBJ2-1,TRBD1
TGTGCCAGCAGTGAAGTCTTACGGACAGGGGAAAACACCATATATTTT,CASSEVLRTGENTIYF,TRBV6-1,NA,TRBJ1-3,TRBD1
TGTGCCAGCAGCCCTAAAGGCTGGACAGGGGGCGAGAAAACCTATGGCTACACCTTC,CASSPKGWTGGEKTYGYTF,TRBV27,NA,TRBJ1-2,TRBD1
TGTGCCAGCAGCCCCTGGACAGTACGAGGGCCTTACAATGAGCAGTTCTTC,CASSPWTVRGPYNEQFF,TRBV7-2,NA,TRBJ2-1,NA
TGCGCCAGCAGCTTTGGACAGGGGGAGGGGTATGGCTACACCTTC,CASSFGQGEGYGYTF,TRBV5-1,NA,TRBJ1-2,TRBD1
TGTGCCAGCAGCTTGGCCGCAGGGGAAGCTTTCTTT,CASSLAAGEAFF,TRBV5-6,NA,TRBJ1-1,NA
TGTGCCAGCAGCTCACAGGGGTGGGACAGGAACACTGAAGCTTTCTTT,CASSSQGWDRNTEAFF,TRBV9,NA,TRBJ1-1,TRBD1
TGTGCCAGCAGTGAATGGGGGGGGTCCGATCAGCCCCAGCATTTT,CASSEWGGSDQPQHF,TRBV6-1,NA,TRBJ1-5,NA